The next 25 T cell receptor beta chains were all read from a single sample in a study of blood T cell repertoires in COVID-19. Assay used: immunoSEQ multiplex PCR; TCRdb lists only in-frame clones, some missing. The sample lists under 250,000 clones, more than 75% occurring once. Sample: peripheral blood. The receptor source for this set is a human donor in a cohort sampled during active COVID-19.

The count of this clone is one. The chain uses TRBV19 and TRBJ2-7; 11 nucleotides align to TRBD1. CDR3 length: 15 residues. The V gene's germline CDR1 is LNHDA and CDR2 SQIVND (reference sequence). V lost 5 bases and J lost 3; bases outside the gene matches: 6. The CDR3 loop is CASSSAGTGGYEQYF. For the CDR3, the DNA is TGTGCCAGTAGTTCCGCCGGGACAGGGGGCTACGAGCAGTACTTC.

The CDR3 protein is CASSSRTGGHYGYTF. In DNA, the CDR3 is TGTGCCAGCAGCTCTAGGACAGGGGGCCACTATGGCTACACCTTC. The gene calls are TRBV5-4 and TRBJ1-2; 11 positions agree with TRBD1. Germline V gene lookup returns CDR1 SGHNT and CDR2 YYREEE (reference sequence). Trimming at V came to 3 bases and at J to 3 bases, leaving 4 bases not matched to a gene. The CDR3 sequence is 15 residues long.

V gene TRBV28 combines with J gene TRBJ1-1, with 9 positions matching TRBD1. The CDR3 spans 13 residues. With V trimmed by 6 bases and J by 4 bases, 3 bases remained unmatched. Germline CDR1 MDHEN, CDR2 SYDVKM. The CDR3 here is CASRGQGSTEAFF. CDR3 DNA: TGTGCCAGCAGGGGACAGGGAAGCACTGAAGCTTTCTTT.

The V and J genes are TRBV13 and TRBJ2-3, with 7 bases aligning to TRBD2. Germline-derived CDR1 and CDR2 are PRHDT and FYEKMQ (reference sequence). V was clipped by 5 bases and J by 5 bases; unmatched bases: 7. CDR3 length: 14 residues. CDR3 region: CASSPLASGDTQYF. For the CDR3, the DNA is TGTGCCAGCAGCCCCCTGGCTAGCGGAGATACGCAGTATTTT.

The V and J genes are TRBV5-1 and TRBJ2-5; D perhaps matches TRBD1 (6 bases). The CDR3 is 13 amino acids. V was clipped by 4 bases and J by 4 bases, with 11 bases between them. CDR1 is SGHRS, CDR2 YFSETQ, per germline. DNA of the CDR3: TGCGCCAGCAGCGTTACAGGGATAGAGACCCAGTACTTC. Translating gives CASSVTGIETQYF. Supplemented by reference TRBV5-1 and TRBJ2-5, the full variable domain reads KAGVTQTPRYLIKTRGQQVTLSCSPISGHRSVSWYQQTPGQGLQFLFEYFSETQRNKGNFPGRFSGRQFSNSRSEMNVSTLELGDSALYLCASSVTGIETQYFGPGTRLLVL.

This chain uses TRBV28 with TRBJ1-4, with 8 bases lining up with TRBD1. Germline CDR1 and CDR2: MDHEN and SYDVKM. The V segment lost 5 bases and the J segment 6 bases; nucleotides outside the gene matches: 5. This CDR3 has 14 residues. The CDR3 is CASSNTGGHEKLFF. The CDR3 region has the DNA TGTGCCAGCAGTAACACAGGGGGTCATGAAAAACTGTTTTTT. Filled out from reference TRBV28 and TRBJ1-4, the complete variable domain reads DVKVTQSSRYLVKRTGEKVFLECVQDMDHENMFWYRQDPGLGLRLIYFSYDVKMKEKGDIPEGYSVSREKKERFSLILESASTNQTSMYLCASSNTGGHEKLFFGSGTQLSVL.

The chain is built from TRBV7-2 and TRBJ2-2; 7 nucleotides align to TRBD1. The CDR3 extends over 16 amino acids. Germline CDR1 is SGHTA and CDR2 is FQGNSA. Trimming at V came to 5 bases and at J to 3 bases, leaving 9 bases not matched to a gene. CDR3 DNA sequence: TGTGCCAGCAGCCGGTCGTGGACAGGAGACACCGGGGAGCTGTTTTTT. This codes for CASSRSWTGDTGELFF. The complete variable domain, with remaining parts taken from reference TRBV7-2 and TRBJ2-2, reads GAGVSQSPSNKVTEKGKDVELRCDPISGHTALYWYRQSLGQGLEFLIYFQGNSAPDKSGLPSDRFSAERTGGSVSTLTIQRTQQEDSAVYLCASSRSWTGDTGELFFGEGSRLTVL.

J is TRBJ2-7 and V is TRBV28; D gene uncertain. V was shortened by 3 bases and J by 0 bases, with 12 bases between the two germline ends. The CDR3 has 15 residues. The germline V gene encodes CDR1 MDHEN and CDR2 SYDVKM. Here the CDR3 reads CASSLGTVGSYEQYF. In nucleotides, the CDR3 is TGTGCCAGCAGTTTGGGCACTGTGGGCTCCTACGAGCAGTACTTC.

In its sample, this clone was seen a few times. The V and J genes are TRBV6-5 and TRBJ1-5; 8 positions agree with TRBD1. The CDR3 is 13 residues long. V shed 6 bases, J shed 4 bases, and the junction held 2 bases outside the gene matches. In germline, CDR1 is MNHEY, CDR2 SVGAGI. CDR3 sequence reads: CASSGDRNQPQHF. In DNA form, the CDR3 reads TGTGCCAGCAGCGGGGACAGGAATCAGCCCCAGCATTTT.

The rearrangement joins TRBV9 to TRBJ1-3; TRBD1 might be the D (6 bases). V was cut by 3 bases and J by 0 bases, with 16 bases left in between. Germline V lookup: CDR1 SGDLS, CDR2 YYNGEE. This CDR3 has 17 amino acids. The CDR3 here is CASSGAGGSSSGNTIYF. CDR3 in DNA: TGTGCCAGCAGCGGCGCGGGGGGCTCCTCCTCTGGAAACACCATATATTTT.

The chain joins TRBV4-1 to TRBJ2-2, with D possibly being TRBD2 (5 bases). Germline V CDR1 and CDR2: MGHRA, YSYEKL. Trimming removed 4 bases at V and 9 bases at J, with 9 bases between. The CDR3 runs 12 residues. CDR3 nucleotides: TGCGCCAGCAGCCTAGAGGGCCGGGAGCTGTTTTTT. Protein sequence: CASSLEGRELFF.

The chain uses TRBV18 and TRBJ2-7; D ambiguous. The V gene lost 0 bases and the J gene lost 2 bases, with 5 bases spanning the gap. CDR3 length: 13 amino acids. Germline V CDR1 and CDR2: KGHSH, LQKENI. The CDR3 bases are TGTGCCAGCTCACCACCAGAGACCTACGAGCAGTACTTC. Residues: CASSPPETYEQYF.

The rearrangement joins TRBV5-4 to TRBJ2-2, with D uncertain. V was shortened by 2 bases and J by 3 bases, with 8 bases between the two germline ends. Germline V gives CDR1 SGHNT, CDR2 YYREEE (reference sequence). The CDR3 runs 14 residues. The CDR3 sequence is CASSFDTYTGELFF. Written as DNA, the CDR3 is TGTGCCAGCAGCTTTGACACCTACACCGGGGAGCTGTTTTTT.

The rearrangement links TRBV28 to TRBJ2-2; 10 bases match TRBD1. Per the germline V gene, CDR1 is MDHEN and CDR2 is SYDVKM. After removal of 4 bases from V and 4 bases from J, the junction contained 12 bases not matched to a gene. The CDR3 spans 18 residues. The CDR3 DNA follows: TGTGCCAGCAGTTCGACCGGGGACAGGGGACTAAGCACCGGGGAGCTGTTTTTT. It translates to CASSSTGDRGLSTGELFF.

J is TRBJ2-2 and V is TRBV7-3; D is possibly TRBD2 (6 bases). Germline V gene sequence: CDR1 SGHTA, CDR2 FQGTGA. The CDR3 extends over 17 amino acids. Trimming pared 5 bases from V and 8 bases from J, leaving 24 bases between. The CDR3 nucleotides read TGTGCCAGCAGCCCCCAGGGTGGAGGGCCTGCTACGGGGGAGCTGTTTTTT. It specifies CASSPQGGGPATGELFF.

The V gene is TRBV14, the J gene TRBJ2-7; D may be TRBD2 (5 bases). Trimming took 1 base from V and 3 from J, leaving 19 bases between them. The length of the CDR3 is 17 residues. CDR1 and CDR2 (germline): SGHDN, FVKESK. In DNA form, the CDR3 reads TGTGCCAGCAGCCAAGTTAATGGGTTACGAGGGATCTACGAGCAGTACTTC. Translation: CASSQVNGLRGIYEQYF. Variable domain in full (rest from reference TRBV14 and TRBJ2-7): EAGVTQFPSHSVIEKGQTVTLRCDPISGHDNLYWYRRVMGKEIKFLLHFVKESKQDESGMPNNRFLAERTGGTYSTLKVQPAELEDSGVYFCASSQVNGLRGIYEQYFGPGTRLTVT.

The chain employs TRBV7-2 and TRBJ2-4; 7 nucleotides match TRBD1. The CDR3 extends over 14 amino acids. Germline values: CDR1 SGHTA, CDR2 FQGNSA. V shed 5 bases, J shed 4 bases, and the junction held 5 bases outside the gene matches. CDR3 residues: CASSPGQLKNIQYF. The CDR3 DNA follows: TGTGCCAGCAGCCCGGGACAGCTAAAAAACATTCAGTACTTC.

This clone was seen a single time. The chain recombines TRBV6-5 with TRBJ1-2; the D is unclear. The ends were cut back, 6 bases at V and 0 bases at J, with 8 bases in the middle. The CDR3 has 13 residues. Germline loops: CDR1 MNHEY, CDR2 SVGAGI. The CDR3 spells CASRLLANYGYTF. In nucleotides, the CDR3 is TGTGCCAGCAGACTCTTAGCTAACTATGGCTACACCTTC.

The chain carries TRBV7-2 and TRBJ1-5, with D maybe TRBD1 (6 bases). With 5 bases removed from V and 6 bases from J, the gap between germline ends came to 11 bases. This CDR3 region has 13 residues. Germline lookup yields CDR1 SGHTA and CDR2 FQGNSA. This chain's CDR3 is CASSGDIGQPQHF. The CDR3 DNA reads TGTGCCAGCAGCGGGGACATAGGTCAGCCCCAGCATTTT.

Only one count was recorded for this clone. The CDR3, as DNA: TGTGCCAGCAGTTTCCCGGACACGCCTGGAAACACCATATATTTT. Protein product: CASSFPDTPGNTIYF. The chain employs TRBV28 and TRBJ1-3; D possibly corresponds to TRBD1 (5 bases). V was cut by 3 bases and J by 2 bases, with 11 bases left in between. The CDR3 loop spans 15 amino acids. Per germline, CDR1 MDHEN and CDR2 SYDVKM.

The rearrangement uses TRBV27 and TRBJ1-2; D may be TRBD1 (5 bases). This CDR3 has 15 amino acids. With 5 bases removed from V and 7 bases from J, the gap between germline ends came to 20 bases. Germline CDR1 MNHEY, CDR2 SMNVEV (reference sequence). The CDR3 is CASSLRGPQLGGYTF. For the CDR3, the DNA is TGTGCCAGCAGTCTGCGGGGACCCCAATTAGGTGGCTACACCTTC.

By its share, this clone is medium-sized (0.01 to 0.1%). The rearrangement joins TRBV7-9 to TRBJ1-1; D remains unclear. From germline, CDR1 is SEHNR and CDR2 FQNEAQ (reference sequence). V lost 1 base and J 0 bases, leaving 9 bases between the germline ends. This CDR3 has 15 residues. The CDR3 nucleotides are TGTGCCAGCAGCTTAGGGCCCTTTCTGAACACTGAAGCTTTCTTT. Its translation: CASSLGPFLNTEAFF.

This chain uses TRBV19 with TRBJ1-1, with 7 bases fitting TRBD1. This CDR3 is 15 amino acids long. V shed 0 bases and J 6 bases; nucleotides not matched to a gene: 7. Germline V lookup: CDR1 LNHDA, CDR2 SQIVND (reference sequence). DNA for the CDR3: TGTGCCAGTAGTATAGAAGTAGGGCAGGGGGCTGAAGCTTTCTTT. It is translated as CASSIEVGQGAEAFF.

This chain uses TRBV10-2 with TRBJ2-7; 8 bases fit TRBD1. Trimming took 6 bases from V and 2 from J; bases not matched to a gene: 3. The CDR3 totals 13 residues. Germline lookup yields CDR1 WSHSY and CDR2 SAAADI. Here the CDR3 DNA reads TGCGCCAGCAGGCAGGGGGCGACCTACGAGCAGTACTTC. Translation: CASRQGATYEQYF.

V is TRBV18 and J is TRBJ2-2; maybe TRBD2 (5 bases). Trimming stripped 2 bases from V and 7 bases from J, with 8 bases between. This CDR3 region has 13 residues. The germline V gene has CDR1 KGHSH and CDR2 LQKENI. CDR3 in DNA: TGTGCCAGCTCACCAGCTGAGGGCGGGGAGCTGTTTTTT. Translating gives CASSPAEGGELFF.